The 23 T cell receptor beta chains presented below share a single source sample, sequenced in a study of identical twins. From the 5' RACE reads, TCRdb called clonotypes with MiXCR, one entry per CDR3 protein. The sample has some 320,000 distinct CDR3 sequences; approximately 13% are singletons. These records were also assigned to another study, of yellow fever vaccine responses in identical twins.

Sequenced input: CD8+ T cells sorted from blood. The receptor set was obtained from a woman aged 18-29 years in good health.

There are a few counts of this clonotype. The rearrangement joins TRBV20-1 to TRBJ2-1; 8 bases map to TRBD2. The junction had 4 bases not matched to a gene; V was cut back by 3 bases and J by 0 bases. The CDR3 totals 15 residues. In germline, CDR1 is DFQATT, CDR2 SNEGSKA (reference sequence). CDR3 nucleotides: TGCAGTGCTAGGGAGGCGGGGGGCTCCTACAATGAGCAGTTCTTC. It translates to CSAREAGGSYNEQFF.

This clonotype was recorded at least ten times. This chain joins TRBV12-3 or TRBV12-4 and TRBJ2-5, with 8 positions matching TRBD2. V trimming: 3 bases; J trimming: 2 bases; junction bases outside the gene matches: 5. This CDR3 has 15 amino acids. Written as DNA, the CDR3 is TGTGCCAGCAGTTTCGGACTAGCAGCTCAAGAGACCCAGTACTTC. Protein: CASSFGLAAQETQYF.

CDR3 residues: CASSLGVSGNTIYF. CDR3 sequence (DNA): TGTGCCAGCAGCTTAGGAGTTTCTGGAAACACCATATATTTT. The chain has TRBV7-9 and TRBJ1-3; the D is unclear. Trimming took 1 base from V and 1 from J, leaving 5 bases between them. Germline V gives CDR1 SEHNR, CDR2 FQNEAQ (reference sequence). CDR3 length: 14 amino acids.

The V gene is TRBV2, the J gene TRBJ2-7, with D tentatively TRBD1 (6 bases). V dropped 7 bases and J dropped 4 bases, with 11 bases sitting between them. The CDR3 covers 12 residues. Germline-derived CDR1 and CDR2 are SNHLY and FYNNEI. The CDR3 coding sequence is TGTGCCAGCAAGGGGACACTTTACGAGCAGTACGTC. This encodes CASKGTLYEQYV.

The genes are TRBV28 and TRBJ2-7; D may correspond to TRBD1 or TRBD2 (7 bases each). This CDR3 is built from 15 residues. Germline lookup yields CDR1 MDHEN and CDR2 SYDVKM. The V end lost 2 bases, the J end lost 2 bases, and 13 bases lay between the germline ends. CDR3 loop: CASSLGQGGTYEQYV. The DNA of the CDR3 is TGTGCCAGCAGTTTAGGCCAGGGGGGGACCTACGAGCAGTACGTC.

This clonotype was found a few times. The chain carries TRBV5-1 and TRBJ1-5; a weak D match, TRBD1 (5 bases). With 0 bases removed from V and 1 base from J, the gap between germline ends came to 8 bases. The length of the CDR3 is 15 residues. Germline V lookup: CDR1 SGHRS, CDR2 YFSETQ. The CDR3 sequence: CASSLEGVSNQPQHF. The CDR3 region has the DNA TGCGCCAGCAGCTTGGAAGGGGTAAGCAATCAGCCCCAGCATTTT.

This clonotype was recorded a few times. This chain joins TRBV7-9 and TRBJ1-1, with a weak D call TRBD1 (6 bases). Trimming stripped 5 bases from V and 5 bases from J, with 21 bases between. The CDR3 totals 16 residues. Germline V CDR1 and CDR2: SEHNR, FQNEAQ (reference sequence). The CDR3 bases are TGTGCCAGCAGCCTCCTCGGGGGGGCGCGTGTTACTGAAGCTTTCTTT. As protein: CASSLLGGARVTEAFF.

A few counts support this clonotype. This sequence joins TRBV27 and TRBJ2-1; the D is unclear. Trimming took off 3 bases at V and 5 bases at J, with 8 bases between the two ends. This CDR3 is built from 13 residues. Germline CDR1 reads MNHEY; CDR2 reads SMNVEV (reference sequence). The chain's CDR3 is CASSFDGDNEQFF. In nucleotides, the CDR3 is TGTGCCAGCAGTTTCGACGGTGACAATGAGCAGTTCTTC.

The table lists this clonotype with a few counts. This sequence joins TRBV7-9 and TRBJ2-7; the D is unclear. The CDR3 is made up of 13 amino acids. Germline V gives CDR1 SEHNR, CDR2 FQNEAQ (reference sequence). Trimming cost V 8 bases and J 0 bases, with 11 bases left between them. Here the CDR3 reads CASGDGLSYEQYF. DNA of the CDR3: TGTGCCAGCGGCGACGGCCTCTCCTACGAGCAGTACTTC.

This sequence joins TRBV12-3 or TRBV12-4 and TRBJ2-7; D is ambiguous. The germline V and J ends were trimmed by 2 bases and 3 bases, with 11 bases remaining between them. The CDR3 spans 14 residues. The CDR3 loop is CASSLSPAIYEQYF. The CDR3 DNA reads as TGTGCCAGCAGTTTATCGCCGGCGATCTACGAGCAGTACTTC.

The V gene is TRBV7-8, the J gene TRBJ1-5; unclear D gene. This CDR3 comprises 13 residues. Looked up from germline, CDR1 is SGHVS and CDR2 is FQNEAQ. Trimming pared 3 bases from V and 5 bases from J, leaving 8 bases between. The CDR3 nucleotides are TGTGCCAGCAGCTTGGCAGTTCATCAGCCCCAGCATTTT. Residues: CASSLAVHQPQHF.

The rearrangement joins TRBV20-1 to TRBJ2-1; D unresolved. Germline-derived CDR1 and CDR2 are DFQATT and SNEGSKA (reference sequence). Trimming shortened V by 2 bases and J by 0 bases, and 14 bases separated the two germline ends. There are 16 residues in the CDR3. Written as DNA, the CDR3 is TGCAGTGCTAGATTATTAGGCGAAAGCTCCTACAATGAGCAGTTCTTC. It is translated as CSARLLGESSYNEQFF.

The CDR3 DNA follows: TGTGCCAGCAGTGAGGACAGGGTACGGAATTCACCCCTCCACTTT. Its protein product is CASSEDRVRNSPLHF. This sequence joins TRBV2 and TRBJ1-6, with 8 bases that match TRBD1. This CDR3 spans 15 amino acids. V trimming: 3 bases; J trimming: 7 bases; junction bases outside the gene matches: 5. Germline lookup yields CDR1 SNHLY and CDR2 FYNNEI.

The rearrangement joins TRBV2 to TRBJ2-1, with 9 bases matching TRBD1. CDR1 is SNHLY and CDR2 is FYNNEI in the germline V gene. The CDR3 has 15 amino acids. J was trimmed by 4 bases and V by 8 bases; bases with no gene match: 9. The DNA of the CDR3 is TGTGCCAGCGAGGATTACAGGGGGCAATACAATGAGCAGTTCTTC. Translation: CASEDYRGQYNEQFF.

This chain uses TRBV6-6 with TRBJ1-1, with D perhaps matching TRBD1 (6 bases). The CDR3 sequence is 11 residues long. Germline V gene data show CDR1 as MNHNY and CDR2 as SVGAGI (reference sequence). The ends were cut back, 7 bases at V and 5 bases at J, with 8 bases in the middle. CDR3 sequence: CASTQGTEAFF. The DNA for the CDR3 is TGTGCCAGCACCCAGGGGACTGAAGCTTTCTTT.

This clonotype appeared many times. The V gene is TRBV5-1, the J gene TRBJ1-1; D ambiguous. The ends were cut back, 0 bases at V and 5 bases at J, with 14 bases in the middle. CDR3 length: 15 amino acids. Per germline, CDR1 SGHRS and CDR2 YFSETQ. For the CDR3, the DNA is TGCGCCAGCAGCTTGGTTGGCGGTGTAGGGACTGAAGCTTTCTTT. This codes for CASSLVGGVGTEAFF.

This clonotype has only a few counts. The chain is built from TRBV7-9 and TRBJ2-5; a possible D gene is TRBD2 (6 bases). Germline CDR1 reads SEHNR; CDR2 reads FQNEAQ (reference sequence). Trimming took 2 bases from V and 2 from J, leaving 12 bases between them. The CDR3 has 15 residues. The CDR3 region has the DNA TGTGCCAGCAGCTTAAGCGGAGGGCAGCAAGAGACCCAGTACTTC. The encoded protein is CASSLSGGQQETQYF.

CDR3 coding DNA: TGTGCCAGCAGCCCCTTGGACAGGGTGAATGAGCAGTTCTTC. This gives the protein CASSPLDRVNEQFF. The chain is built from TRBV13 and TRBJ2-1; 8 bases map to TRBD1. This CDR3 comprises 14 residues. Germline V gene lookup returns CDR1 PRHDT and CDR2 FYEKMQ (reference sequence). V gave up 5 bases and J gave up 7 bases; unmatched junction bases: 7. The whole variable domain, filled in from reference TRBV13 and TRBJ2-1, reads AAGVIQSPRHLIKEKRETATLKCYPIPRHDTVYWYQQGPGQDPQFLISFYEKMQSDKGSIPDRFSAQQFSDYHSELNMSSLELGDSALYFCASSPLDRVNEQFFGPGTRLTVL.

On this clonotype: A clone one base away is much larger, so this may be a read error. CDR3 residues: CSVEEGSWGSYEQYF. Written as DNA, the CDR3 is TGCAGCGTTGAAGAAGGGAGCTGGGGCTCCTACGAGCAGTACTTC. The V and J genes are TRBV29-1 and TRBJ2-7, with D possibly TRBD2 on 5 matching bases. Germline values: CDR1 SQVTM, CDR2 ANQGSEA. V lost 0 bases and J lost 0, with 12 bases in between. The CDR3 totals 15 residues.

This clonotype was recorded a few times. The chain combines TRBV5-1 with TRBJ2-1, with 9 bases matching TRBD2. CDR1 and CDR2 from the germline V gene are SGHRS and YFSETQ. The CDR3 sequence is 17 residues long. Trimming at V came to 4 bases and at J to 7 bases, leaving 15 bases not matched to a gene. CDR3 DNA sequence: TGCGCCAGCAGCCAGACTATAGGGGCGGGAGGGCCGAATGAGCAGTTCTTC. It is translated as CASSQTIGAGGPNEQFF.

This clonotype was detected only a few times. The V and J genes are TRBV27 and TRBJ1-5, with 7 bases aligning to TRBD1. The V segment lost 5 bases and the J segment 5 bases; nucleotides outside the gene matches: 9. Germline V gene sequence: CDR1 MNHEY, CDR2 SMNVEV (reference sequence). The CDR3 contains 15 residues. The CDR3: CASSQTGSEDQPQHF. The CDR3 DNA is TGTGCCAGCAGTCAGACAGGGTCCGAGGATCAGCCCCAGCATTTT.

The chain carries TRBV27 and TRBJ2-5, with a weak D call TRBD1 (6 bases). Germline V gives CDR1 MNHEY, CDR2 SMNVEV (reference sequence). Between the trimmed V and J ends, which lost 1 base and 3 bases, there was a span of 12 bases. The CDR3 consists of 15 residues. CDR3: CASSLFVNREETQYF. CDR3 nucleotide sequence: TGTGCCAGCAGTTTATTCGTGAACAGGGAAGAGACCCAGTACTTC.

This clonotype appeared a few times. This chain links TRBV29-1 with TRBJ2-3; no firm D call. The V end was cut by 3 bases, the J end by 2 bases, with 9 bases between. Germline V CDR1 and CDR2: SQVTM, ANQGSEA. This CDR3 has 13 residues. For the CDR3, the DNA is TGCAGCGTTGAGGTGACCAACACAGATACGCAGTATTTT. It codes for CSVEVTNTDTQYF.